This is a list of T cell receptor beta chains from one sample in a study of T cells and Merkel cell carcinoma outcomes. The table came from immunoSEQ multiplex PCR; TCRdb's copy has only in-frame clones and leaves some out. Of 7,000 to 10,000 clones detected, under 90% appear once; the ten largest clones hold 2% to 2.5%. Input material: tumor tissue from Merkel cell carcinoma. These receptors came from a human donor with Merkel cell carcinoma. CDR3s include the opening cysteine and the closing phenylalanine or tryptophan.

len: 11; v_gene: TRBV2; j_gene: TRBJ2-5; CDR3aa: CASSEFETQYF
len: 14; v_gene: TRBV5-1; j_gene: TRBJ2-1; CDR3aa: CASSLISGTNEQFF
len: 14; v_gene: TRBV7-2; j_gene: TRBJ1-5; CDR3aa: CASSLWTGAQPQHF
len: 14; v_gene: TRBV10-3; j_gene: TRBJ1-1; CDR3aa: CAIGQVGSNTEAFF
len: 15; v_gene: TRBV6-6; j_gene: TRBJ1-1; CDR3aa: CASSYSIKKLTEAFF
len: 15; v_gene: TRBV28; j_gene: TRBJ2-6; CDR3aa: CASRQGGSGANVLTF
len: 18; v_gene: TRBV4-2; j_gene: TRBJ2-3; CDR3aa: CASSQDVGLAGGVDTQYF
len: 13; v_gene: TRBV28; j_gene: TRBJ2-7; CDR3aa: CASSLDRQGEQYF
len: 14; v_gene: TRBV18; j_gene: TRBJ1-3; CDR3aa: CASSPGRSGNTIYF
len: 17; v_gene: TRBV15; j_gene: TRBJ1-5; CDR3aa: CATSSSGVGRGNQPQHF
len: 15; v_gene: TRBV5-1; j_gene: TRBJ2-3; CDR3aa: CASSGDRGNTDTQYF
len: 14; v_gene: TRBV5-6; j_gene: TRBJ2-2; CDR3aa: CASSFPGGTGELFF
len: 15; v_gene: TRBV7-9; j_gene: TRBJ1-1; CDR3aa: CASSIPGQGFAEAFF
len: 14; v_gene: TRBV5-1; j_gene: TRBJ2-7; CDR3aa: CASSLGQGSYEQYF
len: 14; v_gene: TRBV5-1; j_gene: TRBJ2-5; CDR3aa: CASSLSSGQETQYF
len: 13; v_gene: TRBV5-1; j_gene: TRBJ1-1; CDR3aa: CASSLESQGEAFF
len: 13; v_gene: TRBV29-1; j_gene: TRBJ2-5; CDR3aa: CSAFTGQRETQYF
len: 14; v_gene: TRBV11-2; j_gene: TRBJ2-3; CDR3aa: CASSLARVTDTQYF
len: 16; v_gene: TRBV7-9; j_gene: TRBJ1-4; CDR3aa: CASSLRTRATNEKLFF
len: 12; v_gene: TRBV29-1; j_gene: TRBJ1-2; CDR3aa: CSVRRATEGYTF
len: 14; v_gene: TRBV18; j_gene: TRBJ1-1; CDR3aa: CASSPPVRNTEAFF
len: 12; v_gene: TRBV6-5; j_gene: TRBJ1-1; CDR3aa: CASSRTRTEAFF
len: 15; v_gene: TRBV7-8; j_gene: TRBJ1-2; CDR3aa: CASSPHGTATYGYTF
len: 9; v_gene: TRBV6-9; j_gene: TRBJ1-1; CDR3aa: CAPPYEAFF
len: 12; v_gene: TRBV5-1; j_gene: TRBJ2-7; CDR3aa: CASSHAGREQYF
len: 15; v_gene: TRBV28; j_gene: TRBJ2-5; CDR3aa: CAARAPVYEGETQYF
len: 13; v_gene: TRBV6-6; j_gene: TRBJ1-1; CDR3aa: CATEPWGNTEAFF
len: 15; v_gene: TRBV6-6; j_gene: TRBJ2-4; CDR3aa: CASRSDAVAKNIQYF
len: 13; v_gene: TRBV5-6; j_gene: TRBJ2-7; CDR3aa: CASSYSNDYEQYF
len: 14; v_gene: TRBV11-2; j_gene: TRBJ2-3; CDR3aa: CASSLDYSVHTQYF
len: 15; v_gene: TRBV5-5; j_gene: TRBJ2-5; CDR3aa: CASSLKRGHPWTQYF
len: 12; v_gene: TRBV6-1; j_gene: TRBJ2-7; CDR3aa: CASSESIYEQYF
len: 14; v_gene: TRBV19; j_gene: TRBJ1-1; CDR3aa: CASSQTTRTGRAFF
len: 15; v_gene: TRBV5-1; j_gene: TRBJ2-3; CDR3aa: CASSLSGALTDTQYF
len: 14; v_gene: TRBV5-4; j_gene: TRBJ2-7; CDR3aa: CASSSGTGLYEQYF
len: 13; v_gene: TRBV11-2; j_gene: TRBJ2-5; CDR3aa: CASSSPGGETQYF
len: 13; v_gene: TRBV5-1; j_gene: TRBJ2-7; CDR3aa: CASRPGVTYEQYF
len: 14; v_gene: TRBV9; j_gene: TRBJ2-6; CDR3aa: CASRSHSGANVLTF
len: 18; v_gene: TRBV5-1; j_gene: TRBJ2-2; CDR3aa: CASSARLAGGRGTGELFF
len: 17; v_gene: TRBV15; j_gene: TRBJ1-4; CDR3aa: CATSRGGGAATNEKLFF
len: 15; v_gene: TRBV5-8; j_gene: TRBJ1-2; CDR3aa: CASSFRAGLYYGYTF
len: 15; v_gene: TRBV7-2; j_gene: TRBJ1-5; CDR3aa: CASSLDAGRNQPQHF